These 16 T cell receptor beta chains were sequenced from one sample in a study of T cell repertoires in cytomegalovirus infection. For these receptors, no antigen is known. A single record per CDR3 protein comes from TCRdb applying MiXCR to the reads. The sample shows about half a million distinct CDR3 sequences, about 39% of them seen only once. The sample in question was cultured PBMCs, obtained from culture after CMV antigen stimulation. The origin of the receptors is a human donor in good health (CMV status not recorded). Some clones in this sample may be carry-over from other donors' samples.

This clonotype was observed at least ten times. V usage is TRBV12-3 or TRBV12-4 and J usage is TRBJ1-1, with 10 bases fitting TRBD1. The CDR3 is made up of 14 amino acids. V lost 3 bases, J lost 4 bases, and 2 bases stayed unmatched. The CDR3 region has the DNA TGTGCCAGCAGTTTGACAGGGGGCGGCACTGAAGCTTTCTTT. Protein product: CASSLTGGGTEAFF.

This clonotype has a handful of counts. This sequence joins TRBV6-1 and TRBJ1-2; 10 bases are shared with TRBD1. V was clipped by 2 bases and J by 4 bases; unmatched bases: 4. The CDR3 contains 15 residues. The germline gives CDR1 MNHNS, CDR2 SASEGT. CDR3 loop: CASSETGQGTYGYTF. CDR3 bases: TGTGCCAGCAGTGAAACGGGACAGGGGACCTATGGCTACACCTTC.

A few counts support this clonotype. This chain connects TRBV6-6 to TRBJ2-5; D perhaps matches TRBD2 (7 bases). From germline, CDR1 is MNHNY and CDR2 SVGAGI (reference sequence). The V and J ends lost 4 bases and 4 bases respectively, with 16 bases between them. The CDR3 is 15 amino acids. The CDR3 region is CASSLGGALGETQYF. The CDR3 DNA reads TGTGCCAGCAGTTTAGGGGGGGCGTTGGGAGAGACCCAGTACTTC.

The chain recombines TRBV7-4 with TRBJ2-1, with 8 bases identical to TRBD2. This CDR3 spans 15 amino acids. The ends lost 5 bases at V and 8 bases at J; junction bases unmatched: 11. Germline V gene data show CDR1 as SGHVT and CDR2 as SQSDAQ. This CDR3 is CASSPTASGFDEQFF. For the CDR3, the DNA is TGTGCCAGCAGCCCCACGGCTAGCGGGTTCGATGAGCAGTTCTTC.

This chain joins TRBV6-1 and TRBJ2-6, with D unresolved. Germline V gene sequence: CDR1 MNHNS, CDR2 SASEGT. V lost 6 bases to trimming and J lost 0 bases, with 12 bases between them. The CDR3 has 16 amino acids. For the CDR3, the DNA is TGTGCCAGCAGAAGTCCGGGCCTCTCTGGGGCCAACGTCCTGACTTTC. The encoded protein is CASRSPGLSGANVLTF.

The table lists this clonotype with a few counts. The genes are TRBV5-4 and TRBJ2-1; D gene ambiguous. Germline V gene lookup returns CDR1 SGHNT and CDR2 YYREEE (reference sequence). Trimming left V 6 bases short and J 5 bases short, with 6 bases between. CDR3 length: 11 residues. The CDR3 region is CASISHNEQFF. CDR3 nucleotides: TGTGCCAGCATTAGTCACAATGAGCAGTTCTTC.

The chain is built from TRBV2 and TRBJ2-2, with a possible D match to TRBD1 (6 bases). The CDR3 length is 16 residues. Trimming pared 7 bases from V and 1 base from J, leaving 16 bases between. Germline CDR1 SNHLY, CDR2 FYNNEI. CDR3 bases: TGTGCCAGCAAGGGGGACATAGGGTGGAACACCGGGGAGCTGTTTTTT. Protein sequence: CASKGDIGWNTGELFF.

This clonotype was picked up a small number of times. The chain is built from TRBV3-1 and TRBJ1-6; possibly TRBD1 for D (5 bases). The germline gives CDR1 LGHDT, CDR2 YNNKEL (reference sequence). CDR3 length: 15 amino acids. Trimming removed 6 bases from V and 7 bases from J, with 16 bases in between. Here the CDR3 reads CASRPLRGGNSPLHF. For the CDR3, the DNA is TGTGCCAGCAGGCCTTTACGGGGGGGAAATTCACCCCTCCACTTT.

This clonotype was observed a few times. The chain recombines TRBV6-2 or TRBV6-3 with TRBJ2-1; the D call may be TRBD1 or TRBD2 (5 bases each). Trimming removed 0 bases at V and 9 bases at J, with 12 bases between. This CDR3 contains 14 residues. The V gene's germline CDR1 is MNHEY and CDR2 SVGEGT. CDR3 region: CASSYSRTGTEQFF. The CDR3 coding sequence is TGTGCCAGCAGTTACTCTAGAACCGGGACTGAGCAGTTCTTC.

This clonotype has a handful of counts. The chain joins TRBV20-1 to TRBJ2-7; D perhaps matches TRBD2 (5 bases). Trimming removed 3 bases at V and 0 bases at J, with 12 bases between. CDR1 is DFQATT, CDR2 SNEGSKA, per germline (reference sequence). The CDR3 consists of 14 residues. CDR3 protein: CSASSSGNSYEQYF. CDR3 coding DNA: TGCAGTGCTAGCTCCAGCGGTAACTCCTACGAGCAGTACTTC.

In its sample, this clonotype was seen a few times. The V call is TRBV6-1, the J call TRBJ1-2; 7 bases are shared with TRBD1. CDR1 and CDR2 from the germline V gene are MNHNS and SASEGT. Trimming cost V 7 bases and J 5 bases; bases outside gene matches: 10. CDR3 size: 14 residues. CDR3: CASITGDRGYGYTF. DNA for the CDR3: TGTGCCAGCATTACCGGGGACAGAGGGTATGGCTACACCTTC.

This sequence joins TRBV6-5 and TRBJ2-6, with D unresolved. Trimming removed 2 bases from V and 4 bases from J, with 9 bases in between. CDR1 and CDR2 (germline): MNHEY, SVGAGI. The CDR3 covers 15 residues. CDR3 loop: CASSYGPYGANVLTF. DNA for the CDR3: TGTGCCAGCAGTTACGGGCCTTACGGGGCCAACGTCCTGACTTTC.

J is TRBJ1-5 and V is TRBV28, with D perhaps matching TRBD1 (5 bases). Trimming cost V 0 bases and J 4 bases, with 7 bases left between them. Germline V lookup: CDR1 MDHEN, CDR2 SYDVKM. This CDR3 is 14 amino acids long. Written as DNA, the CDR3 is TGTGCCAGCAGTTTATGGCAGGGTAATCAGCCCCAGCATTTT. Protein: CASSLWQGNQPQHF.

This clonotype was detected a few times. In DNA, the CDR3 is TGTGCCAGCAGCTCACTTCCCCAGGGGACTACGCAGTATTTT. Amino acid sequence: CASSSLPQGTTQYF. The chain has TRBV7-2 and TRBJ2-3; maybe TRBD1 (6 bases). Germline V gene lookup returns CDR1 SGHTA and CDR2 FQGNSA. V was pared by 4 bases and J by 8 bases, with 16 bases between. The CDR3 is 14 residues long.

The chain employs TRBV7-9 and TRBJ2-7; no clear D. From germline, CDR1 is SEHNR and CDR2 FQNEAQ (reference sequence). The CDR3 length is 14 residues. Between the trimmed V and J ends, which lost 3 bases and 2 bases, there was a span of 11 bases. The DNA of the CDR3 is TGTGCCAGCAGCTTTCCACGTCTACCCTACGAGCAGTACTTC. This translates into CASSFPRLPYEQYF.

This clonotype was counted many times. The gene calls are TRBV7-2 and TRBJ1-1; no definite D call. The germline CDR1 and CDR2 sequences are SGHTA and FQGNSA. V was shortened by 4 bases and J by 5 bases, with 14 bases between the two germline ends. The CDR3 has 14 amino acids. CDR3 sequence: CASSSFAGPTEAFF. As DNA, the CDR3 is TGTGCCAGCAGCTCCTTCGCGGGCCCGACTGAAGCTTTCTTT.